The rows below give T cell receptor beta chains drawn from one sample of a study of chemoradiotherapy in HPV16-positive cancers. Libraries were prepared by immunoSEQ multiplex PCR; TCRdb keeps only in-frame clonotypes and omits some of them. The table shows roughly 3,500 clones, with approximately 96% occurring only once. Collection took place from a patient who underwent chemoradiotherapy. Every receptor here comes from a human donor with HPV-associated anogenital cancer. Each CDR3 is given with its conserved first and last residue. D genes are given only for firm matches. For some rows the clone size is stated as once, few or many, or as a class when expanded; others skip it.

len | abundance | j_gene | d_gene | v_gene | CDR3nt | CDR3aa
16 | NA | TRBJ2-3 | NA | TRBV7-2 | TGTGCCAGCAGCGCCCGACAGGGAGGAGCCACAGATACGCAGTATTTT | CASSARQGGATDTQYF
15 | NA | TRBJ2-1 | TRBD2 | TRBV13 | TGTGCCAGCAGCCTCGGGGGGGCCCCCTACAATGAGCAGTTCTTC | CASSLGGAPYNEQFF
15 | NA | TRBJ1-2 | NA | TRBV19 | TGTGCCAGTAGTATAGCTAGGAGAGCTAACTATGGCTACACCTTC | CASSIARRANYGYTF
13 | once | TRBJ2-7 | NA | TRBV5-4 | TGTGCCAGCCGGGGGCCTTCCTCCTACGAGCAGTACTTC | CASRGPSSYEQYF
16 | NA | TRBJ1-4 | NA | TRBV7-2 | TGTGCCAGCAGCACTAGCGGCAGGGTTGATAATGAAAAACTGTTTTTT | CASSTSGRVDNEKLFF
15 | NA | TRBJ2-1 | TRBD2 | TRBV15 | TGTGCCACCAGCAGAGGAGGGACTAGCGGGAGTGAGCAGTTCTTC | CATSRGGTSGSEQFF
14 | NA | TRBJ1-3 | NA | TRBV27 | TGTGCCAGCAGTTTATCCGGGACTGGAAACACCATATATTTT | CASSLSGTGNTIYF
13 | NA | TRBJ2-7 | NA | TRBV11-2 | TGTGCCAGCAGGACAAACAGGGCCTACGAGCAGTACTTC | CASRTNRAYEQYF
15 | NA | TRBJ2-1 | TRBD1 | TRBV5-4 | TGTGCCAGCAGCTACCGGGACAGGGGGCGCCGGGAGCAGTTCTTC | CASSYRDRGRREQFF
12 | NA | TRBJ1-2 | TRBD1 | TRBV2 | TGTGCCAGCAGTCTACAGGGGTTTGGCTACACCTTC | CASSLQGFGYTF
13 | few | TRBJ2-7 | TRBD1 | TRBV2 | TGTGCCAGCACCTGGGACAGGGGCTACGAGCAGTACTTC | CASTWDRGYEQYF
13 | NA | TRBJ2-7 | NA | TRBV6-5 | TGTGCCAGCAGAGGGACCGGATCCTACGAGCAGTACTTC | CASRGTGSYEQYF
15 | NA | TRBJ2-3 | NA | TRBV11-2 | TGTGCCAGCAGCTTTACGGGCCCCCCGGGAGATACGCAGTATTTT | CASSFTGPPGDTQYF
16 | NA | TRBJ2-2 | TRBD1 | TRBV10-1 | TGCGCCAGCAGCGACAGGGGCAAAACGAACACCGGGGAGCTGTTTTTT | CASSDRGKTNTGELFF
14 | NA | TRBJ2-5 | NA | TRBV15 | TGTGCCACCAGCCTTAGCCGGGCCCAAGGGACCCAGTACTTC | CATSLSRAQGTQYF
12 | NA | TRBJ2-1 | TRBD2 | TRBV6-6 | TGTGCCAGCAGTGGGACTAGCAATGAGCAGTTCTTC | CASSGTSNEQFF
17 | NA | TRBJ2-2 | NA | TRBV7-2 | TGTGCCAGCAGCTTAGAGCCACAGGGATGGGACACCGGGGAGCTGTTTTTT | CASSLEPQGWDTGELFF
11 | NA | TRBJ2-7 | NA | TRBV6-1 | TGTGCCGGACAAGACGGCTACGAGCAGTACTTC | CAGQDGYEQYF
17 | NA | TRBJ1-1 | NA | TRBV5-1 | TGCGCCAGCAGCTTGGGCTTTCGGGGGGTGGGAGACACTGAAGCTTTCTTT | CASSLGFRGVGDTEAFF
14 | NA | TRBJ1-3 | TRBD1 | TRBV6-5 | TGTGCCAGCAGTTACTCAGGGGGCAGAAACACCATATATTTT | CASSYSGGRNTIYF
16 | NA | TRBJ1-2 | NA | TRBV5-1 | TGCGCCAGCAGTCCAACACAGGGCTCGGCGAACTATGGCTACACCTTC | CASSPTQGSANYGYTF
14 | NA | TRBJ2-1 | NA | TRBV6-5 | TGTGCCAGCAGTTCGAATGACATTCACAATGAGCAGTTCTTC | CASSSNDIHNEQFF
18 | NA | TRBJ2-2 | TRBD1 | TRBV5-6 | TGTGCCAGCAGCCCAGGCCCCCGACAGGGGGAGGGTTCCGGGGAGCTGTTTTTT | CASSPGPRQGEGSGELFF
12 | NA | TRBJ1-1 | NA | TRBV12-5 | TGTGCTCGTGGGGGCGAGAACACTGAAGCTTTCTTT | CARGGENTEAFF
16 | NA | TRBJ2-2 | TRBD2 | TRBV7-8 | TGTGCCAGCAGCTTCACTAGCGGGAGATACACCGGGGAGCTGTTTTTT | CASSFTSGRYTGELFF
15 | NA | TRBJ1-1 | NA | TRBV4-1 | TGCGCCAGCAGCCCGGACCCAGGAACGAACACTGAAGCTTTCTTT | CASSPDPGTNTEAFF
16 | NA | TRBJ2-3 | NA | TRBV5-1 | TGCGCCAGCAGCTTGGCCGTGGGTGCACACACAGATACGCAGTATTTT | CASSLAVGAHTDTQYF
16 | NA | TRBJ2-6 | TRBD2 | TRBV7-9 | TGTGCCAGCAGCTTACTAGCGGGAGTTGGGGCCAACGTCCTGACTTTC | CASSLLAGVGANVLTF
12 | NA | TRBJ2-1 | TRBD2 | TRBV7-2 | TGTGCCAGCAGCTTCGGCGGGGGGAGGGTGTTCTTC | CASSFGGGRVFF
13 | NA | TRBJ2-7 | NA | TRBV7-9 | TGTGCCAGCAGCTTAAAGGGGGTTTACGAGCAGTACTTC | CASSLKGVYEQYF
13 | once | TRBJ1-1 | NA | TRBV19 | TGTGCCAGTAAGTTCGCGGGGGTCACTGAAGCTTTCTTT | CASKFAGVTEAFF
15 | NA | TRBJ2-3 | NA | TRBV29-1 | TGCAGCGTTGGGGTGCTGGCCCCAGGGGCAGATACGCAGTATTTT | CSVGVLAPGADTQYF
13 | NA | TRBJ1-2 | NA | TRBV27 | TGTGCCAGCAGTTTATGGTCGGGGGGCGTCGACACCTTC | CASSLWSGGVDTF
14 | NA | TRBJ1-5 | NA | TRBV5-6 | TGTGCCAGCAGCCGCGGGACCTACAATCAGCCCCAGCATTTT | CASSRGTYNQPQHF
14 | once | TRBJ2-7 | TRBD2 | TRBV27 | TGTGCCAGCAGATCAAGCGGGAGTTTCTACGAGCAGTACTTC | CASRSSGSFYEQYF
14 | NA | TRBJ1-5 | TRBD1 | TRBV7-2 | TGTGCCAGCAGCTGGGGACAGCGCAATCAGCCCCAGCATTTT | CASSWGQRNQPQHF
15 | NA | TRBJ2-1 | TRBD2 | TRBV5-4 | TGTGCCAGCAGCTTGAGCGGGGGAACTTACAATGAGCAGTTCTTC | CASSLSGGTYNEQFF
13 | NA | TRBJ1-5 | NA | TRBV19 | TGTGCCAGTAGTCCGTATAGCAATCAGCCCCAGCATTTT | CASSPYSNQPQHF
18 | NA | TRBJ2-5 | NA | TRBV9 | TGTGCCAGCAGCGTAGGTCCTAGCGCCACCGGGTTGCGGGAGACCCAGTACTTC | CASSVGPSATGLRETQYF
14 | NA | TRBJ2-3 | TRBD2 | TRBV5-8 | TGTGCCAGCAGCTTGGCTAGCGGGATTGATACGCAGTATTTT | CASSLASGIDTQYF
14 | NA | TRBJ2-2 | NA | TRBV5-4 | TGTGCCAGCAGCTTGGGCCGGAACACCGGGGAGCTGTTTTTT | CASSLGRNTGELFF
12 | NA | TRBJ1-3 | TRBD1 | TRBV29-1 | TGCAGCGGTCTGACAGGGAGTAACACCATATATTTT | CSGLTGSNTIYF
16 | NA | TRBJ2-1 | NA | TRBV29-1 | TGCAGCGTTGAAGGCGGGGCAGGGGTGTCCTACAATGAGCAGTTCTTC | CSVEGGAGVSYNEQFF
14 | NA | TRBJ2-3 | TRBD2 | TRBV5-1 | TGCGCCAGCAGCTCGGGGGGGAGGGGAGATACGCAGTATTTT | CASSSGGRGDTQYF
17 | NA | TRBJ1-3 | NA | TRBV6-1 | TGTGCCAGCAGTGAAGCGCTATCTGGTCACTCTGGAAACACCATATATTTT | CASSEALSGHSGNTIYF
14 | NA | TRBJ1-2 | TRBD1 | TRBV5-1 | TGCGCCAGCAGCTTGTTAGGGGGCGGTCGGGGCTACACCTTC | CASSLLGGGRGYTF
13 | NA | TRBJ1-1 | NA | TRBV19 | TGTGCCAGTAGTACCCCCAGGGGTACTGAAGCTTTCTTT | CASSTPRGTEAFF
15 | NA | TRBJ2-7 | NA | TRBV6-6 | TGTGCCAGCAGTCCGGTTAGGGGGGGAGTCGGCGAGCAGTACTTC | CASSPVRGGVGEQYF
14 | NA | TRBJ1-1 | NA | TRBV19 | TGTGCCAGTAGTATGAGGTCCCCTCCATCTGAAGCTTTCTTT | CASSMRSPPSEAFF
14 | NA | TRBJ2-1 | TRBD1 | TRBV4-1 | TGCGCCAGCAGCCCAAGGACAGGGCAAAATGAGCAGTTCTTC | CASSPRTGQNEQFF
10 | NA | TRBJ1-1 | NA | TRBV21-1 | TGTGCCAGCAGCAAATGGAAAGCTTTCTTT | CASSKWKAFF
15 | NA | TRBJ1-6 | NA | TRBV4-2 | TGTGCCAGCAGCCAAGAATCTGAGGTTACATCACCCCTCCACTTT | CASSQESEVTSPLHF
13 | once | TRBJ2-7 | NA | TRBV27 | TGTGCCAGCAGCCGCCCCCCGGGGATCGAGCAGTACTTC | CASSRPPGIEQYF
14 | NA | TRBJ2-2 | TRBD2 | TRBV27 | TGTGCCAGCAGTTCCGGACTAGCAGCCGGGGAGCTGTTTTTT | CASSSGLAAGELFF
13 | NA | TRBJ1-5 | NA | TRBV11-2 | TGTGCCAGCAGCTTAGATAGCAATCAGCCCCAGCATTTT | CASSLDSNQPQHF
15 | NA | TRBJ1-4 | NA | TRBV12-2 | TGTGCAAGTCGCGCCTACTCCCCGAATGGTGAAAAACTGTTTTTT | CASRAYSPNGEKLFF
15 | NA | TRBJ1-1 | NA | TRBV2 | TGTGCCAGCAGGGAACAGAATCCCATGAACACTGAAGCTTTCTTT | CASREQNPMNTEAFF
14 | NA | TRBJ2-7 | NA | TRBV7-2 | TGTGCCAGCAGCTTACGAGCGCCTACCTACGAGCAGTACTTC | CASSLRAPTYEQYF
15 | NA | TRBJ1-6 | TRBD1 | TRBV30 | TGTGCCTGGAGTGCCCCGGCGGGACAGGGGCGCGGGTGCCACTTT | CAWSAPAGQGRGCHF